Below are 14 T cell receptor beta chains sequenced from a single sample in a study of blood T cell repertoires in COVID-19. Generated by immunoSEQ multiplex PCR, the TCRdb table keeps only in-frame clones and is missing some. The sample records a few hundred thousand clones, 92% being singletons. Input material: PBMCs or T cells enriched from blood (not recorded which). The origin of the receptors is a woman younger than 45 who had recovered from COVID-19.

The J gene is TRBJ2-7, the V gene TRBV7-2; tentative D call: TRBD2 (6 bases). Germline CDR1 SGHTA, CDR2 FQGNSA. This CDR3 is 14 amino acids long. Deletions cut 5 bases from V and 3 bases from J, with 14 bases between. The CDR3: CASSARLDYYEQYF. The CDR3 DNA reads as TGTGCCAGCAGCGCCCGACTAGATTACTACGAGCAGTACTTC.

The rearrangement uses TRBV18 and TRBJ1-2; 8 bases map to TRBD1. The CDR3 contains 17 residues. Germline lookup yields CDR1 KGHSH and CDR2 LQKENI. V lost 3 bases, J lost 3 bases, and 12 bases stayed unmatched. The CDR3 DNA follows: TGTGCCAGCTCACCGGGTATTGGCGACAGGGGAGACTATGGCTACACCTTC. It translates to CASSPGIGDRGDYGYTF.

The gene calls are TRBV28 and TRBJ1-5, with D possibly matching TRBD1 (5 bases). Deletions cut 4 bases from V and 4 bases from J, with 11 bases between. Germline V gene lookup returns CDR1 MDHEN and CDR2 SYDVKM. The length of the CDR3 is 14 residues. DNA for the CDR3: TGTGCCAGCAGTTCGTACAGGCTTAATCAGCCCCAGCATTTT. It translates to CASSSYRLNQPQHF.

The chain recombines TRBV28 with TRBJ1-1; 8 bases fit TRBD1. The CDR3 has 14 residues. Trimming took 6 bases from V and 1 from J; bases not matched to a gene: 4. Germline CDR1 MDHEN, CDR2 SYDVKM. Here the CDR3 DNA reads TGTGCCAGCAGACGGACAGGGAAGAACACTGAAGCTTTCTTT. Amino acids: CASRRTGKNTEAFF.

The rearrangement uses TRBV7-2 and TRBJ1-2, with 8 bases matching TRBD1. This CDR3 contains 13 residues. Trimming cost V 4 bases and J 8 bases; bases outside gene matches: 6. The V gene's germline CDR1 is SGHTA and CDR2 FQGNSA. The DNA for the CDR3 is TGTGCCAGCAGCTCCCAGGGGGCAAGCGGCTACACCTTC. Translated, it gives CASSSQGASGYTF. Based on the CDR3 plus reference TRBV7-2 and TRBJ1-2, the full variable domain is GAGVSQSPSNKVTEKGKDVELRCDPISGHTALYWYRQSLGQGLEFLIYFQGNSAPDKSGLPSDRFSAERTGGSVSTLTIQRTQQEDSAVYLCASSSQGASGYTFGSGTRLTVV.

The chain couples TRBV5-1 to TRBJ2-7; TRBD2 matches at 9 bases. Per the germline V gene, CDR1 is SGHRS and CDR2 is YFSETQ. The CDR3 is 15 amino acids. With 2 bases clipped from V and 5 bases from J, the junction kept 8 bases outside the gene matches. The CDR3 DNA follows: TGCGCCAGCAGCTTCCGCGGGAGGGCCCTGGACGAGCAGTACTTC. It encodes CASSFRGRALDEQYF.

The chain combines TRBV25-1 with TRBJ1-6, with D unresolved. The CDR3 is made up of 15 amino acids. Germline assignment: CDR1 MGHDK and CDR2 SYGVNS. Trimming took off 5 bases at V and 13 bases at J, with 21 bases between the two ends. CDR3 region: CASSPPVSGVSPLHF. CDR3 DNA: TGTGCCAGCAGTCCCCCGGTAAGCGGGGTGTCGCCCCTCCACTTT.

V is TRBV7-9 and J is TRBJ1-1, with D maybe TRBD1 (5 bases). CDR3 length: 13 amino acids. V was shortened by 6 bases and J by 3 bases, with 11 bases between the two germline ends. Germline lookup yields CDR1 SEHNR and CDR2 FQNEAQ (reference sequence). The CDR3 loop is CASSSGGDTEAFF. CDR3 sequence (DNA): TGTGCCAGCAGTTCCGGGGGGGACACTGAAGCTTTCTTT.

CDR3 region: CASSLAHRGAAHEQYF. CDR3 nucleotide sequence: TGTGCCAGCAGCTTGGCTCACCGGGGGGCAGCCCACGAGCAGTACTTC. The chain carries TRBV5-4 and TRBJ2-7, with D possibly TRBD2 on 7 matching bases. The germline V gene has CDR1 SGHNT and CDR2 YYREEE (reference sequence). Between the trimmed V and J ends, which lost 0 bases and 5 bases, there was a span of 18 bases. CDR3 length: 16 amino acids. Variable domain in full (rest from reference TRBV5-4 and TRBJ2-7): ETGVTQSPTHLIKTRGQQVTLRCSSQSGHNTVSWYQQALGQGPQFIFQYYREEENGRGNFPPRFSGLQFPNYSSELNVNALELDDSALYLCASSLAHRGAAHEQYFGPGTRLTVT.

V is TRBV24-1 and J is TRBJ2-1, with TRBD2 identical over 8 bases. V lost 4 bases to trimming and J lost 4 bases; unmatched junction nucleotides: 8. This CDR3 comprises 16 residues. Germline V CDR1 and CDR2: KGHDR, SFDVKD. CDR3 loop: CATSDQTSGAYNEQFF. The CDR3 DNA is TGTGCCACCAGTGACCAAACTAGCGGAGCATACAATGAGCAGTTCTTC.

V and J are TRBV2 and TRBJ2-1; TRBD2 matches 7 bases. CDR1 and CDR2 from the germline V gene are SNHLY and FYNNEI. The V segment lost 6 bases and the J segment 6 bases; nucleotides outside the gene matches: 5. This CDR3 is built from 13 residues. This chain's CDR3 is CASRTWEGNEQFF. CDR3 coding DNA: TGTGCCAGCAGAACGTGGGAGGGCAATGAGCAGTTCTTC.

Points on this clone: Additional DNA sequences in this sample encode the identical CDR3. The chain carries TRBV28 and TRBJ1-5, with unresolved D. Germline CDR1 reads MDHEN; CDR2 reads SYDVKM. Trimming removed 4 bases at V and 1 base at J, with 5 bases between. The CDR3 contains 13 residues. The CDR3 loop reads CASSSPSNQPQHF. Written as DNA, the CDR3 is TGTGCCAGCAGTTCCCCGAGCAATCAGCCCCAGCATTTT. Combining the CDR3 with reference TRBV28 and TRBJ1-5 gives the whole variable domain DVKVTQSSRYLVKRTGEKVFLECVQDMDHENMFWYRQDPGLGLRLIYFSYDVKMKEKGDIPEGYSVSREKKERFSLILESASTNQTSMYLCASSSPSNQPQHFGDGTRLSIL.

The chain uses TRBV6-1 and TRBJ2-7, with D unclear. This CDR3 has 14 amino acids. The germline CDR1 and CDR2 sequences are MNHNS and SASEGT. Trimming pared 2 bases from V and 1 base from J, leaving 9 bases between. The CDR3 protein is CASSETLQSYEQYF. As DNA, the CDR3 is TGTGCCAGCAGTGAAACCCTCCAGTCCTACGAGCAGTACTTC.

This clone was picked up one time. The chain employs TRBV2 and TRBJ2-3; D unclear. This CDR3 region has 12 residues. V was clipped by 6 bases and J by 6 bases, with 10 bases between them. Germline V gives CDR1 SNHLY, CDR2 FYNNEI. In DNA form, the CDR3 reads TGTGCCAGCAGGTTTAGTTTTGATACGCAGTATTTT. Amino acid sequence: CASRFSFDTQYF. The full variable domain, with the rest looked up from reference TRBV2 and TRBJ2-3, is EPEVTQTPSHQVTQMGQEVILRCVPISNHLYFYWYRQILGQKVEFLVSFYNNEISEKSEIFDDQFSVERPDGSNFTLKIRSTKLEDSAMYFCASRFSFDTQYFGPGTRLTVL.